A single count supports the clone carrying this T cell receptor beta chain. The antigen is undetermined. Noted treatment: approximately 18 received Ad26.COV2.S at low or high dose, single or two shots; about 5 received placebo; per-sample allocation not given. Specimens were obtained on day 63 following the first vaccine or placebo injection. V was pared by 10 bases and J by 0 bases, with 20 bases between. The germline gives CDR1 ENHRY, CDR2 SYGVKD. The CDR3 covers 16 residues. This entry is derived from a study of Ad26.COV2.S vaccination and SARS-CoV-2 variants. Study-wide results and caveats: Across vaccine and placebo recipients, the breadth of non-spike TCRs was similar.

Produced via immunoSEQ multiplex PCR; TCRdb's table is partial and in-frame only. The sample includes some 390,000 clones, about 91% seen only once; the top ten take over 1.5%. The chain recombines TRBV10-3 with TRBJ2-3; possible D gene TRBD2, 8 bases. This sample comprised peripheral blood, obtained in a trial of Ad26.COV2.S vaccine versus placebo. This clonotype was obtained from a person between 18 and 65 years old who received the Ad26.COV2.S COVID-19 vaccine or a placebo. CDR3 DNA: TGTGCCACGAACGTCCGGGAGGGGGCGAGCACAGATACGCAGTATTTT. Its translation is CATNVREGASTDTQYF.